Shown below are 17 T cell receptor beta chains from a single sample sequenced in a study of blood T cell repertoires in COVID-19. Assay: immunoSEQ multiplex PCR; the TCRdb copy retains only in-frame clones and omits some. This sample carries more than 250,000 clones, 86% of them seen once, and the ten largest clones take roughly 1.6%. Material for sequencing was peripheral blood. The receptors stem from a woman aged 45-60 years with acute or convalescent COVID-19.

This chain links TRBV13 with TRBJ2-3; TRBD2 is a possible D gene (5 bases). V gave up 1 base and J gave up 5 bases, with 13 bases separating them. Germline-derived CDR1 and CDR2 are PRHDT and FYEKMQ (reference sequence). There are 15 residues in the CDR3. The CDR3 is CASSLARGSEDTQYF. The CDR3, as DNA: TGTGCCAGCAGCTTAGCTCGGGGTTCCGAAGATACGCAGTATTTT.

This rearrangement joins TRBV5-8 to TRBJ1-4; perhaps TRBD1 as D (5 bases). There are 16 residues in the CDR3. Germline CDR1 and CDR2: SGHTS and YDEGEE. V dropped 2 bases and J dropped 5 bases, with 16 bases sitting between them. CDR3 nucleotide sequence: TGTGCCAGCAGCTTCGGGGGAACTTGGGCGAATGAAAAACTGTTTTTT. It yields the protein CASSFGGTWANEKLFF.

This clone was seen once. This rearrangement joins TRBV5-1 to TRBJ2-5, with 8 bases fitting TRBD1. Unmatched junction bases numbered 13, after V lost 4 bases and J lost 5 bases. There are 16 residues in the CDR3. CDR1 SGHRS and CDR2 YFSETQ come from the germline V gene. As DNA, the CDR3 is TGCGCCAGCAGCCTCGAAAGAGGGACAGGCCGGGAGACCCAGTACTTC. This encodes CASSLERGTGRETQYF.

The V gene is TRBV5-1, the J gene TRBJ1-4; the match to TRBD1 covers 10 bases. The CDR3 consists of 14 residues. From germline, CDR1 is SGHRS and CDR2 YFSETQ. J was trimmed by 6 bases and V by 5 bases; bases with no gene match: 4. The CDR3 coding sequence is TGCGCCAGCAGGCCCGGGACAGGGGATGAAAAACTGTTTTTT. Protein: CASRPGTGDEKLFF.

V usage is TRBV5-1 and J usage is TRBJ2-1; perhaps TRBD1 as D (6 bases). CDR1 SGHRS and CDR2 YFSETQ come from the germline V gene. V was clipped by 0 bases and J by 1 base, with 8 bases between them. There are 15 residues in the CDR3. CDR3 bases: TGCGCCAGCAGCTTGGAGGGGGATTCCTACAATGAGCAGTTCTTC. Protein sequence: CASSLEGDSYNEQFF.

The chain employs TRBV6-6 and TRBJ2-3, with 7 bases aligning to TRBD2. The CDR3 spans 16 residues. Germline CDR1 MNHNY, CDR2 SVGAGI (reference sequence). V shed 2 bases, J shed 0 bases, and the junction held 5 bases outside the gene matches. For the CDR3, the DNA is TGTGCCAGCAGTTACAGGGCTAGCGGTAGCACAGATACGCAGTATTTT. It is translated as CASSYRASGSTDTQYF.

V is TRBV19 and J is TRBJ2-3; 9 bases map to TRBD2. Germline V gives CDR1 LNHDA, CDR2 SQIVND (reference sequence). CDR3 length: 15 residues. The V segment lost 7 bases and the J segment 4 bases; nucleotides outside the gene matches: 9. The CDR3 protein is CASTVSGRYADTQYF. DNA for the CDR3: TGTGCCAGTACTGTAAGCGGGAGGTACGCAGATACGCAGTATTTT. Full variable domain (missing parts from reference TRBV19 and TRBJ2-3): DGGITQSPKYLFRKEGQNVTLSCEQNLNHDAMYWYRQDPGQGLRLIYYSQIVNDFQKGDIAEGYSVSREKKESFPLTVTSAQKNPTAFYLCASTVSGRYADTQYFGPGTRLTVL.

The V gene is TRBV19, the J gene TRBJ1-1; a possible D gene is TRBD1 (6 bases). The CDR3 has 14 residues. CDR1 is LNHDA, CDR2 SQIVND, per germline (reference sequence). The V end lost 8 bases, the J end lost 1 base, and 14 bases lay between the germline ends. CDR3 region: CASDWGRRNTEAFF. The CDR3 DNA reads as TGTGCCAGTGACTGGGGGCGAAGGAACACTGAAGCTTTCTTT.

The chain has TRBV3-1 (or the pseudogene TRBV3-2) and TRBJ1-1, with D perhaps TRBD1 (5 bases). The ends were cut back, 3 bases at V and 4 bases at J, with 12 bases in the middle. Germline CDR1 and CDR2: LGHDT and YNNKEL (reference sequence). The CDR3 runs to 14 residues. DNA for the CDR3: TGTGCCAGCAGCCAGGACATGGAAAGCACTGAAGCTTTCTTT. Translating gives CASSQDMESTEAFF.

The chain uses TRBV11-2 and TRBJ2-2; 7 bases agree with TRBD1. Germline CDR1 and CDR2: SGHAT and FQNNGV. The CDR3 runs to 14 residues. With 6 bases clipped from V and 4 bases from J, the junction kept 5 bases outside the gene matches. CDR3: CASSSNRGTGELFF. As DNA, the CDR3 is TGTGCCAGCAGTTCAAACAGGGGCACCGGGGAGCTGTTTTTT.

This chain uses TRBV19 with TRBJ2-7; 8 nucleotides line up with TRBD1. Germline V lookup: CDR1 LNHDA, CDR2 SQIVND (reference sequence). The V segment lost 6 bases and the J segment 6 bases; nucleotides outside the gene matches: 13. The CDR3 covers 15 residues. The DNA of the CDR3 is TGTGCCAGTAGCCCATATAGGGGACAGGTCTTCGAGCAGTACTTC. Translated, it gives CASSPYRGQVFEQYF.

The chain joins TRBV19 to TRBJ2-1, with D possibly matching TRBD2 (5 bases). Germline V gene lookup returns CDR1 LNHDA and CDR2 SQIVND (reference sequence). The CDR3 has 15 residues. Trimming took 3 bases from V and 5 from J, leaving 14 bases between them. Here the CDR3 DNA reads TGTGCCAGTAGTATTGGTGGGAGCCTGGACAATGAGCAGTTCTTC. Protein: CASSIGGSLDNEQFF.

The V gene is TRBV2, the J gene TRBJ2-3; D call uncertain. This CDR3 is 12 amino acids long. V lost 8 bases, J lost 8 bases, and 14 bases lay in between. Germline CDR1 SNHLY, CDR2 FYNNEI. DNA of the CDR3: TGTGCCAGCCTTAAGAGCCGAGGTACGCAGTATTTT. This gives the protein CASLKSRGTQYF.

This clone was recorded only once. The chain recombines TRBV19 with TRBJ1-5, with 8 bases aligning to TRBD1. Per the germline V gene, CDR1 is LNHDA and CDR2 is SQIVND (reference sequence). This CDR3 region has 14 residues. The V gene end was trimmed by 8 bases and the J gene end by 4 bases; junction bases not matched to a gene: 7. In DNA form, the CDR3 reads TGTGCCAGTGGAACCGGGACAGGAAATCAGCCCCAGCATTTT. This codes for CASGTGTGNQPQHF. The variable domain in full, with the rest retrieved from reference TRBV19 and TRBJ1-5, is DGGITQSPKYLFRKEGQNVTLSCEQNLNHDAMYWYRQDPGQGLRLIYYSQIVNDFQKGDIAEGYSVSREKKESFPLTVTSAQKNPTAFYLCASGTGTGNQPQHFGDGTRLSIL.

The chain is built from TRBV29-1 and TRBJ2-7; D not certain. The CDR3 is 13 residues long. Germline-derived CDR1 and CDR2 are SQVTM and ANQGSEA. The ends were cut back, 1 base at V and 1 base at J, with 8 bases in the middle. Here the CDR3 reads CSVEVADSYEQYF. In DNA form, the CDR3 reads TGCAGCGTTGAAGTGGCAGATTCCTACGAGCAGTACTTC.

V is TRBV7-3 and J is TRBJ1-2; 7 bases are shared with TRBD1. Per the germline V gene, CDR1 is SGHTA and CDR2 is FQGTGA. The V gene end was trimmed by 0 bases and the J gene end by 4 bases; junction bases not matched to a gene: 5. The CDR3 extends over 15 amino acids. The CDR3 coding sequence is TGTGCCAGCAGCTTAACAGGGGGCGCAGTCTATGGCTACACCTTC. Its protein product is CASSLTGGAVYGYTF.

This chain uses TRBV20-1 with TRBJ2-1; 10 positions match TRBD2. V shed 3 bases and J 4 bases; nucleotides not matched to a gene: 9. This CDR3 has 16 amino acids. Germline CDR1 reads DFQATT; CDR2 reads SNEGSKA (reference sequence). CDR3 sequence (DNA): TGCAGTGCTAGTCCTACCGGACTAGCGGTGTACAATGAGCAGTTCTTC. This translates into CSASPTGLAVYNEQFF.